The 12 T cell receptor beta chains below all came from one sample that was sequenced in a study of tumor-infiltrating lymphocytes in primary liver carcinoma. Researchers drew blood RNA from unsorted whole blood and extracted germline DNA as well. A constant-region primer primed TCR beta cDNA synthesis from about 0.45 ug of total RNA. Three rounds of nested multiplex PCR with slightly modified ARM-PCR produced TCR beta libraries. TRBV1-TRBV30 forward and Cbeta reverse primers drove the first two approximately 10-cycle rounds. TCRdb re-called the multiplex PCR reads with MiXCR, one entry per CDR3 protein. The sample yields approximately 300,000 distinct CDR3 sequences, 65% seen once. The specimen was peripheral blood. The source of these receptors is a man in his forties or fifties with primary liver carcinoma and hepatitis B virus infection.

The rearrangement joins TRBV7-9 to TRBJ2-7, with 8 bases identical to TRBD1. CDR3 length: 12 residues. Germline-derived CDR1 and CDR2 are SEHNR and FQNEAQ (reference sequence). V gave up 5 bases and J gave up 6 bases; unmatched junction bases: 3. CDR3 residues: CASSPGTGEQYF. The CDR3 DNA reads as TGTGCCAGCAGCCCAGGGACAGGCGAGCAGTACTTC.

Concerning this clonotype itself: A read error is likely, as this CDR3 ends without the conserved phenylalanine or tryptophan. Because the CDR3's place on the DNA is in doubt, the DNA is left out and the CDR3 is given as listed by TCRdb. The V call is TRBV11-2, the J call TRBJ2-1; TRBD2, as called in the table, went unchecked against the DNA. Termini included, the CDR3 measures 14 amino acids. Germline lookup yields CDR1 SGHAT and CDR2 FQNNGV. The CDR3 loop reads CASSPRTTLNEKFI.

Of note for this clonotype: Compared with germline, one end of the junction differs, possibly owing to a read error. The chain recombines TRBV6-5 with TRBJ2-2; TRBD2 might be the D (7 bases). This CDR3 spans 16 amino acids. CDR1 is MNHEY, CDR2 SVGAGI, per germline. CDR3 sequence (DNA): TGTGCCAGCAGACGCGAACAGGGAGGGAACGCCGGGGAGCTGTTTTTT. It yields the protein CASRREQGGNAGELFF.

A remark on this clonotype: A much larger clone is a single base away; this may be a read error. The chain joins TRBV4-3 to TRBJ1-2; D gene ambiguous. The CDR3 is 15 residues long. CDR1 and CDR2 (germline): LGHNA, YSLEER. The DNA of the CDR3 is TGCGCCAGCAGCCAAGAAGGGCAGAGGGCAAGTGGCTGCACCTTC. It translates to CASSQEGQRASGCTF.

About this clonotype: A much larger clone is a single base away; this may be a read error. The chain recombines TRBV6-8 with TRBJ1-2, with 10 positions matching TRBD1. This CDR3 contains 15 residues. Germline lookup yields CDR1 MNHGY and CDR2 SAAAGT. CDR3 residues: CACSFPGQGSYGYTF. DNA for the CDR3: TGTGCCTGCAGTTTCCCGGGACAGGGGTCCTATGGCTACACCTTC.

This clonotype was detected ten times or more. The V call is TRBV4-1, the J call TRBJ2-1, with D perhaps matching TRBD2 (6 bases). There are 16 residues in the CDR3. Per the germline V gene, CDR1 is MGHRA and CDR2 is YSYEKL. Trimming took 1 base from V and 8 from J, leaving 18 bases between them. CDR3 amino acids: CASSQVPTSPTYEQFF. CDR3 DNA: TGCGCCAGCAGCCAAGTCCCGACTAGTCCCACGTATGAGCAGTTCTTC.

This clonotype came up many times. The genes are TRBV6-1 and TRBJ1-5; 8 nucleotides agree with TRBD1. The CDR3 runs to 15 residues. The J segment lost 6 bases and the V segment lost 2 bases, leaving 6 bases of the junction unmatched. Germline CDR1 and CDR2: MNHNS and SASEGT. CDR3 residues: CASSESQGAGQPQHF. The CDR3 region has the DNA TGTGCCAGCAGTGAATCCCAGGGGGCGGGTCAGCCCCAGCATTTT.

On this clonotype itself: Since the CDR3 does not end with the conserved phenylalanine or tryptophan, this likely comes from a read error. This chain connects TRBV29-1 to TRBJ1-1; D perhaps matches TRBD1 (5 bases). The germline V gene encodes CDR1 SQVTM and CDR2 ANQGSEA. Trimming stripped 3 bases from V and 9 bases from J, with 20 bases between. This CDR3 is 14 amino acids long. CDR3 sequence: CSVDSAGSYTQAFL. DNA for the CDR3: TGCAGCGTTGATTCGGCAGGGAGTTATACTCAAGCTTTCCTT.

Regarding this clonotype: At one end, the junction sequence differs from germline, possibly due to a read error. The chain carries TRBV11-1 and TRBJ2-5, with TRBD1 identical over 8 bases. CDR1 and CDR2 from the germline V gene are SGHAT and FQDESV (reference sequence). The CDR3 is made up of 14 amino acids. The CDR3, as DNA: TGCGCCAGCACCCCCGGGACAGGTGTAGGGACCCAGTACTTC. As protein: CASTPGTGVGTQYF.

The J gene is TRBJ2-7, the V gene TRBV7-8; D possibly corresponds to TRBD1 (6 bases). The germline V and J ends were trimmed by 6 bases and 3 bases, with 15 bases remaining between them. CDR3 length: 14 residues. Germline V gene sequence: CDR1 SGHVS, CDR2 FQNEAQ. CDR3 coding DNA: TGTGCCAGCAGATCCAGGGGCAGAGTCTACGAGCAGTACTTC. As protein: CASRSRGRVYEQYF.

Points on this clonotype: One end of the junction varies from germline; a read error may be responsible. V usage is TRBV12-3 or TRBV12-4 and J usage is TRBJ2-5; maybe TRBD2 (5 bases). This CDR3 spans 13 amino acids. CDR3 sequence reads: CASSSWDREIQYF. DNA of the CDR3: TGTGCCAGCAGTTCCTGGGATAGGGAGATCCAGTACTTC.

Details on this clonotype: A read error may explain this, as a much larger clone is one base away. The chain combines TRBV4-2 with TRBJ2-1; 10 bases line up with TRBD2. V lost 4 bases, J lost 6 bases, and 9 bases stayed unmatched. CDR1 and CDR2 (germline): LGHNA, YNFKEQ. This CDR3 has 16 residues. The CDR3 sequence is CASSLLAGVTFNEQFF. CDR3 in DNA: TGTGCCAGCAGCCTTCTAGCGGGAGTCACCTTCAATGAGCAGTTCTTC.